Sequencing of this T cell receptor (beta chain) was carried out in a study of shared clonotypes between healthy human individuals. Libraries were prepared by immunoSEQ multiplex PCR; TCRdb keeps only in-frame clonotypes and omits some of them. The repertoire holds about 1.5 million clones, with roughly 96% as singletons. Per germline, CDR1 LNHNV and CDR2 YYDKDF (reference sequence). The CDR3 is made up of 15 amino acids. Losses at the gene ends were 4 bases for V and 5 bases for J; bases not matched to a gene: 9. Of note for this clone: Its antigen remains unidentified.

Study-wide results and limits: The study sampled only blood, and tissue repertoires likely differ.

The chain links TRBV15 to TRBJ2-7; 9 positions agree with TRBD1. The sample was naive CD4+ T cells sorted from blood. Subset of the sample: CD45RA+ positively selected. The sequence came from a man under 40 in good health. CDR3: CATSKDRGWVDEQYF. CDR3 sequence (DNA): TGTGCCACCAGCAAGGACAGGGGATGGGTCGACGAGCAGTACTTC. Drawing the rest from reference TRBV15 and TRBJ2-7, the complete variable domain is DAMVIQNPRYQVTQFGKPVTLSCSQTLNHNVMYWYQQKSSQAPKLLFHYYDKDFNNEADTPDNFQSRRPNTSFCFLDIRSPGLGDTAMYLCATSKDRGWVDEQYFGPGTRLTVT.